The entry below gives a single TCR beta chain sequence along with its context. TCRdb reprocessed the RT-PCR reads via MiXCR and lists one record per CDR3 protein. The data show hundreds of thousands of distinct CDR3 sequences, 12% to 15% seen once. The V and J ends lost 2 bases and 3 bases, in that order; junction bases with no gene match: 4. The germline V gene encodes CDR1 SGHRS and CDR2 YFSETQ. The CDR3 sequence is 14 residues long. The sequenced sample consisted of memory CD4+ T cells from blood. This sequence joins TRBV5-1 and TRBJ1-1, with TRBD1 identical over 7 bases. The TCR originated in a female donor in good health, serving as a healthy control. CDR3 in amino acids: CASSFSQGDTEAFF. In nucleotides, the CDR3 is TGCGCCAGCAGCTTTTCGCAGGGGGACACTGAAGCTTTCTTT.